The present entry profiles one T cell receptor (beta chain) with its context. This clone was detected only a few times. No antigen is known for it. No base quality values were provided; no much bigger clone lies one nucleotide off. The germline V gene specifies SGHDT as CDR1 and YYEEEE as CDR2. The CDR3 runs 14 residues from the cysteine to the phenylalanine. The DNA shown is the 42-base CDR3, in frame from base 1. Trimming leaves V shorter by 3 bases and J shorter by 3 bases, with the junction holding 6 bases beyond the gene matches. The data stem from a study of blood T cell repertoires in COVID-19 (dated by TCRdb to 2019 to 2021). With regard to the full study: Samples covering the acute and convalescent phases of COVID-19 were provided by collaborators in the United States, Italy and Spain. The material from the prospective study consisted of cDNA or gDNA derived from T cells, B-cell-depleted T cells, or PBMCs. Subjects who had been exposed to COVID-19, were actively infected with it, or had recovered from it provided the deeply sampled blood TCRbeta repertoires that made up the dataset. The repertoires were released in a freely available public database intended as a resource for research on the immune response to SARS-CoV-2. Samples were obtained from the ongoing ImmuneRACE study (first 160 participants) and from about 1,300 subjects provided by 6 global collaborators. A de-identified subject ID, COVID-19 status, age in years and sex were almost always included in the sample metadata. Where available, HLA class I and class II types were obtained from metadata supplied by the sample provider rather than from assay-based typing.

TCRbeta CDR3 regions were amplified from genomic DNA using the immunoSEQ Assay, a bias-controlled multiplex PCR. Per the authors' processing: Within the assay, amplification of reference gene primers was used to estimate how many nucleated cells each sample contained. To quantify the absolute abundance of each unique TCRbeta CDR3 rearrangement, sequence reads were collapsed and filtered. Productive Simpson clonality was computed per sample as the square root of Simpson's diversity index over productive rearrangements. TCRdb took over this immuneACCESS table, retaining in-frame rearrangements with V and J assigned. Such tables are incomplete; in checked studies, under half of the missing clones stem from an unresolved V gene, and the remainder is unexplained. The V and J calls and clone size come from that table; D and trimming were worked out from the DNA. Within this sample are roughly 64,000 clones, with around 84% of them counted one time only. The ten top clones hold approximately 3% of the sample.

Summary of the overall study and its limitations: Clinical and demographic metadata were provided uncurated, with the amount varying by source and participant.

Collaborating institutions collected whole blood in K2EDTA tubes following their own protocols. For TCRbeta analysis, collaborator samples were shipped as frozen whole blood, as isolated PBMCs, or as DNA extracted from either sample type. The chain was built from TRBV5-6 and TRBJ2-7, and 7 bases in between align with TRBD1. This clonotype was obtained from a man in his fifties or sixties with active COVID-19. The sequenced material came from peripheral blood. For the CDR3, the sequence is CASSSTGTLYEQYF. In nucleotide form, the sequence is TGTGCCAGCAGCTCGACAGGGACCCTCTACGAGCAGTACTTC. With the portions outside the CDR3 filled from the reference TRBV5-6 and TRBJ2-7 genes, the complete variable region becomes DAGVTQSPTHLIKTRGQQVTLRCSPKSGHDTVSWYQQALGQGPQFIFQYYEEEERQRGNFPDRFSGHQFPNYSSELNVNALLLGDSALYLCASSSTGTLYEQYFGPGTRLTVT.